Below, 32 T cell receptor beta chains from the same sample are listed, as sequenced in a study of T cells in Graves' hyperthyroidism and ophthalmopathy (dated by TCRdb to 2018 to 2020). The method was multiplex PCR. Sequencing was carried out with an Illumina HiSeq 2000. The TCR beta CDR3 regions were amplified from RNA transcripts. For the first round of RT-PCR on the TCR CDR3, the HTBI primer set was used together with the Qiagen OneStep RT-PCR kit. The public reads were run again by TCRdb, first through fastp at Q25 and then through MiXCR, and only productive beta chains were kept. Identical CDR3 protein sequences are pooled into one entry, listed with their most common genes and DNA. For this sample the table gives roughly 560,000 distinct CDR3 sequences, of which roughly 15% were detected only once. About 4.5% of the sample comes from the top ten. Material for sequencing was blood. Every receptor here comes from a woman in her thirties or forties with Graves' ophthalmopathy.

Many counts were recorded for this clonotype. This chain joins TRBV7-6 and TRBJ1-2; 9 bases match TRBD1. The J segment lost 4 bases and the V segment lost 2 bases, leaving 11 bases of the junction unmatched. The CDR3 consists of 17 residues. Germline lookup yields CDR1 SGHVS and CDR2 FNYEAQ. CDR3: CASSLFPFDRGGYGYTF. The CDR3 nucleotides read TGTGCCAGCAGCTTATTCCCTTTTGACAGGGGGGGCTATGGCTACACCTTC.

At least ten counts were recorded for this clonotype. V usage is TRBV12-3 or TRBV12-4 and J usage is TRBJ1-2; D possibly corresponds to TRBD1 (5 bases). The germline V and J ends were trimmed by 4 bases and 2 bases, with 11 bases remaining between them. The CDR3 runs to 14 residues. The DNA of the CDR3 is TGTGCCAGCAGTTCCCAGACAGAGAACTATGGCTACACCTTC. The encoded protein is CASSSQTENYGYTF.

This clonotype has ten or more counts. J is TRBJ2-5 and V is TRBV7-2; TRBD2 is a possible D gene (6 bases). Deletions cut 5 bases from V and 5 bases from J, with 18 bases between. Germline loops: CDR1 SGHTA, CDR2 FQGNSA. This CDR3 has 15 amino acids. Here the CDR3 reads CASSAPGLPIETQYF. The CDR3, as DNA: TGTGCCAGCAGCGCCCCGGGACTTCCTATTGAGACCCAGTACTTC.

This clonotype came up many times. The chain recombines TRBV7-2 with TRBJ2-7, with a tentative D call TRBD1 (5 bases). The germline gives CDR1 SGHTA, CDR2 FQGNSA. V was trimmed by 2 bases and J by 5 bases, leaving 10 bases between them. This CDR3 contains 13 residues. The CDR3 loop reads CASSLLRAHEQYF. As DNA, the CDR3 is TGTGCCAGCAGCTTACTCAGGGCCCACGAGCAGTACTTC.

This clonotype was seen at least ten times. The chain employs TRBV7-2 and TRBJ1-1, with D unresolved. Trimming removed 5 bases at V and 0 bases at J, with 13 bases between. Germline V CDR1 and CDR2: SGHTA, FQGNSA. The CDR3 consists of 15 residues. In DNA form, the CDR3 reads TGTGCCAGCAGCCTTCTTGCTAACATGAACACTGAAGCTTTCTTT. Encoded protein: CASSLLANMNTEAFF.

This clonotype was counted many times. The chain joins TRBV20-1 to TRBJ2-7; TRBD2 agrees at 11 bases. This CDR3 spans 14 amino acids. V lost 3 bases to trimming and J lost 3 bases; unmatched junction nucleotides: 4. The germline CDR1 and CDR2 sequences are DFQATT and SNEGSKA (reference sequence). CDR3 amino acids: CSASGGTSGYEQYF. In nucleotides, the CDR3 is TGCAGTGCTAGTGGGGGGACTAGCGGCTACGAGCAGTACTTC.

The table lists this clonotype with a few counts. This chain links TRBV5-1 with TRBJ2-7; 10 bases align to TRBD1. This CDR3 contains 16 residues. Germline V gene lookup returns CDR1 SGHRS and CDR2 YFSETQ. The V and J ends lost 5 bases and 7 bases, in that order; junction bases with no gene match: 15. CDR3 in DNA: TGCGCCAGCAGACCAACCCCGGGACAGGGGCCTATTGAGCAGTACTTC. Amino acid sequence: CASRPTPGQGPIEQYF.

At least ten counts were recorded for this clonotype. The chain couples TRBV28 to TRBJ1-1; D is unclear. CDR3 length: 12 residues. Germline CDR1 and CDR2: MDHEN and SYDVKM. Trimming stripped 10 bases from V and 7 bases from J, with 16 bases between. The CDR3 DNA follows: TGTGCCACCCTCGCAACCACGGATGAAGCTTTCTTT. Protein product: CATLATTDEAFF. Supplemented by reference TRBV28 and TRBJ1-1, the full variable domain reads DVKVTQSSRYLVKRTGEKVFLECVQDMDHENMFWYRQDPGLGLRLIYFSYDVKMKEKGDIPEGYSVSREKKERFSLILESASTNQTSMYLCATLATTDEAFFGQGTRLTVV.

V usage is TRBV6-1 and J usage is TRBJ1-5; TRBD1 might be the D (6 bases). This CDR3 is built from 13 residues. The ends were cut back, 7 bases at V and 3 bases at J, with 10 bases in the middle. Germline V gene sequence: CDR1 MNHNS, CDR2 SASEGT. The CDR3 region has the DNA TGTGCCAGCACTGACAGGTACAATCAGCCCCAGCATTTT. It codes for CASTDRYNQPQHF.

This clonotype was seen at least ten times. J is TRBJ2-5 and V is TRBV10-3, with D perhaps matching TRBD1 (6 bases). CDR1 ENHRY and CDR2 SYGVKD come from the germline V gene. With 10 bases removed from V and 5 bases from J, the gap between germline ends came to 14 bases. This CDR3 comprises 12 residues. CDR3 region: CATRTATETQYF. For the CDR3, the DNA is TGTGCCACAAGGACAGCTACGGAGACCCAGTACTTC.

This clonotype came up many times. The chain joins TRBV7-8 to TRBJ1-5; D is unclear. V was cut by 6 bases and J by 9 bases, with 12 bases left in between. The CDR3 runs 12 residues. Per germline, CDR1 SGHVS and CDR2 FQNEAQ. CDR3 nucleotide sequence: TGTGCCAGCAGACGCGACCAAGGGCCCCAGCATTTT. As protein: CASRRDQGPQHF. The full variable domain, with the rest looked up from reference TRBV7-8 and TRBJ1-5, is GAGVSQSPRYKVAKRGQDVALRCDPISGHVSLFWYQQALGQGPEFLTYFQNEAQLDKSGLPSDRFFAERPEGSVSTLKIQRTQQEDSAVYLCASRRDQGPQHFGDGTRLSIL.

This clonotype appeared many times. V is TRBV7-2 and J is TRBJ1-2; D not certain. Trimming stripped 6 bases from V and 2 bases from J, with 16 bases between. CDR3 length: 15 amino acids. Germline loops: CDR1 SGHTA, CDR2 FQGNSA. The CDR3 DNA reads TGTGCCAGCAGACCTGATGGTGTGGCCAACTATGGCTACACCTTC. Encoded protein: CASRPDGVANYGYTF.

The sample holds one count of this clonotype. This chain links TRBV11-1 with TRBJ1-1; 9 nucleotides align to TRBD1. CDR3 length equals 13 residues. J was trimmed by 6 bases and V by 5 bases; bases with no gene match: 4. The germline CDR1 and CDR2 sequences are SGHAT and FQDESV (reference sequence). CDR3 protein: CASSTDRGAEAFF. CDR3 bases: TGTGCCAGCAGCACGGACAGGGGCGCTGAAGCTTTCTTT.

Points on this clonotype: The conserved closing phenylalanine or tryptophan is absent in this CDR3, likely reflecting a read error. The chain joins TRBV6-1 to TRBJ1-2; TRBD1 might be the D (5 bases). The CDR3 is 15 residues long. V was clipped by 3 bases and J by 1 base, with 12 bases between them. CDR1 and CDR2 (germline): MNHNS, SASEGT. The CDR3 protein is CASSDVTGDNYGYTL. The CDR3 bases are TGTGCCAGCAGTGACGTAACAGGAGATAACTATGGCTACACCCTC.

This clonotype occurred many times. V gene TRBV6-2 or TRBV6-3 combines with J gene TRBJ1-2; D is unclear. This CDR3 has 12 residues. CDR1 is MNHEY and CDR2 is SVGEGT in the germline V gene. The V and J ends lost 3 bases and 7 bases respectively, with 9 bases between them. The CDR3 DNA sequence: TGTGCCAGCAGTTATGGGTCGCGTGGCTACACCTTC. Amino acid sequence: CASSYGSRGYTF.

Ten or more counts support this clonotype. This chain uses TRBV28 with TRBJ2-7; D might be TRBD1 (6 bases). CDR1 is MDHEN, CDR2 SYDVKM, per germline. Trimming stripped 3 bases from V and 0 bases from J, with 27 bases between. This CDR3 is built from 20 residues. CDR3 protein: CASSFPPLPTTGTFSYEQYF. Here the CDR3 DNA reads TGTGCCAGCAGTTTCCCCCCGCTCCCCACGACAGGAACATTCTCCTACGAGCAGTACTTC.

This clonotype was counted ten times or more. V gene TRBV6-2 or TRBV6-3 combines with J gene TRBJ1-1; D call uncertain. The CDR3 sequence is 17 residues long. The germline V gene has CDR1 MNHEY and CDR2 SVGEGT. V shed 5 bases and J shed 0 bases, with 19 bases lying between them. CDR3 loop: CASSPWGRAHLNTEAFF. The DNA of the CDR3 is TGTGCCAGCAGTCCCTGGGGAAGGGCGCACCTGAACACTGAAGCTTTCTTT.

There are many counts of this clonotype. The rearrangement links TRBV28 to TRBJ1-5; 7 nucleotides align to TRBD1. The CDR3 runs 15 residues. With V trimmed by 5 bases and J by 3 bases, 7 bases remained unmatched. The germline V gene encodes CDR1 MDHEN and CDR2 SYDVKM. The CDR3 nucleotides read TGTGCCAGCAGTCCATCGGACAGGCTCAATCAGCCCCAGCATTTT. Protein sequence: CASSPSDRLNQPQHF.

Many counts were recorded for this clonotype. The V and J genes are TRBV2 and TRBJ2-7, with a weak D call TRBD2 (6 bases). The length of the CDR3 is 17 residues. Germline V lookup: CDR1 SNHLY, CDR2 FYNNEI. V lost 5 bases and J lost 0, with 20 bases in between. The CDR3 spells CASSPPVTDYLSYEQYF. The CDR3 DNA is TGTGCCAGCAGTCCCCCGGTGACGGACTACCTCTCCTACGAGCAGTACTTC.

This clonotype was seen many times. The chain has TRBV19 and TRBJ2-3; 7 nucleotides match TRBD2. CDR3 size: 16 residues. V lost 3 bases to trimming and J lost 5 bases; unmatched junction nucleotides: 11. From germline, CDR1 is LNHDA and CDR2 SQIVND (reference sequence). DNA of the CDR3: TGTGCCAGTAGTATCGGCGGGAGCCTTGCCAAAGATACGCAGTATTTT. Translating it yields CASSIGGSLAKDTQYF.

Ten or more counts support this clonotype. CDR3 sequence (DNA): TGTGCCAGCAGCTTTGAACAGGGGGCCTACGAGCAGTACTTC. The encoded protein is CASSFEQGAYEQYF. The chain links TRBV11-1 to TRBJ2-7; 8 bases match TRBD1. Germline CDR1 reads SGHAT; CDR2 reads FQDESV (reference sequence). Trimming cost V 3 bases and J 2 bases; bases outside gene matches: 3. The CDR3 totals 14 residues.

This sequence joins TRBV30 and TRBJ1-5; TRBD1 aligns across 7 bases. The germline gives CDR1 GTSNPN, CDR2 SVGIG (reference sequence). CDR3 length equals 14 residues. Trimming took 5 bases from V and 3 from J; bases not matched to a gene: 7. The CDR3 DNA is TGTGCCTGGGCAAGCGGACAGGACAATCAGCCCCAGCATTTT. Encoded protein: CAWASGQDNQPQHF.

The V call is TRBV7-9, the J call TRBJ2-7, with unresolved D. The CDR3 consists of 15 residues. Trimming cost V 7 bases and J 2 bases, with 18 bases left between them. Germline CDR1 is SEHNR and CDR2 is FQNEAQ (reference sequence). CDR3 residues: CASTGTDGLTYEQYF. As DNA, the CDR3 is TGTGCCAGCACCGGAACCGACGGGCTAACCTACGAGCAGTACTTC.

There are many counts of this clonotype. In DNA form, the CDR3 reads TGCGCCAGCAGCTTGGCCGGCAGGGTAGAGGAAGAGACCCAGTACTTC. Translating gives CASSLAGRVEEETQYF. The rearrangement joins TRBV5-1 to TRBJ2-5; maybe TRBD1 (5 bases). This CDR3 is built from 16 residues. V was clipped by 0 bases and J by 3 bases, with 15 bases between them. Per the germline V gene, CDR1 is SGHRS and CDR2 is YFSETQ.

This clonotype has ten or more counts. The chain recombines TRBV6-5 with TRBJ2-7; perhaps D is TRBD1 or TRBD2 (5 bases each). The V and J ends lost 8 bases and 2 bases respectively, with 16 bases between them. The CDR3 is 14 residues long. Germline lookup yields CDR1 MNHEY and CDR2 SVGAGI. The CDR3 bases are TGTGCCAGCGAATTGTGGGACCGTACCTACGAGCAGTACTTC. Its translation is CASELWDRTYEQYF.

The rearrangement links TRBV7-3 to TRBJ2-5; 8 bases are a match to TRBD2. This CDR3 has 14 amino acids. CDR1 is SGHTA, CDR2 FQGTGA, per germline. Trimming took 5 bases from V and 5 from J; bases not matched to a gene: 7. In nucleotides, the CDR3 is TGTGCCAGCAGCCGAGCGGGGGAGTGGGAGACCCAGTACTTC. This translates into CASSRAGEWETQYF.

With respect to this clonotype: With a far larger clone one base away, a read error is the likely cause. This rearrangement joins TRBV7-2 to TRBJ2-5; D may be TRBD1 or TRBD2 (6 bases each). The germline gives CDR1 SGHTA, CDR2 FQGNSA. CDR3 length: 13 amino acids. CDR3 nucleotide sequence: TGTGCCATCAGCTCTCAGGGGAGGGAGACCCAGTACTTC. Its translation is CAISSQGRETQYF.

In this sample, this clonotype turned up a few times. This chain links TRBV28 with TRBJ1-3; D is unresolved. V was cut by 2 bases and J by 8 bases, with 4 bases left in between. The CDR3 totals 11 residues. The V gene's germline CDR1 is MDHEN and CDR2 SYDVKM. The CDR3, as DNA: TGTGCCAGCAGTTTAGAGGACACCATATATTTT. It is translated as CASSLEDTIYF.

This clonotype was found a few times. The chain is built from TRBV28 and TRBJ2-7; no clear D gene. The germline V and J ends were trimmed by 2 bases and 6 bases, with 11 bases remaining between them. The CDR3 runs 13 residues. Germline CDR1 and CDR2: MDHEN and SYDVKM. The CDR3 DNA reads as TGTGCCAGCAGTTTACCCTCCTTTCGCGAGCAGTACTTC. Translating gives CASSLPSFREQYF.

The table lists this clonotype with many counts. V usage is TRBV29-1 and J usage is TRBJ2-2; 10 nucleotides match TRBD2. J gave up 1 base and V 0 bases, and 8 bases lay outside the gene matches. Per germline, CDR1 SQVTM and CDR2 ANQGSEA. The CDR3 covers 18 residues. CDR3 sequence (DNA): TGCAGCGTTGAAGATCTGTCTAGCGGGAGCAGGAACACCGGGGAGCTGTTTTTT. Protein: CSVEDLSSGSRNTGELFF.

CDR3 sequence: CASSYGAGESTDTQYF. For the CDR3, the DNA is TGTGCCAGCAGTTACGGTGCGGGTGAATCCACAGATACGCAGTATTTT. The chain has TRBV6-5 and TRBJ2-3, with D possibly matching TRBD2 (5 bases). CDR1 and CDR2 from the germline V gene are MNHEY and SVGAGI. The CDR3 has 16 residues. The germline V and J ends were trimmed by 2 bases and 2 bases, with 14 bases remaining between them.

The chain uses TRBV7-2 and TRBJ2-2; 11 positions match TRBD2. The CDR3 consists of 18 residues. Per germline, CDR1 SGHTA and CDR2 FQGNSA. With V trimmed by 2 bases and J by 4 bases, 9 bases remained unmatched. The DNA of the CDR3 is TGTGCCAGCAGCTTACGCTCGGCACTAGCGGGAGTCACCGGGGAGCTGTTTTTT. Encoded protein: CASSLRSALAGVTGELFF.